The 28 T cell receptor beta chains listed next were all sequenced from one sample in a study of blood T cells in healthy people across ages. Together with a sample-barcoded 5' primer, a J-beta primer mix was included in a second PCR lasting about 7 to 12 cycles. TCRdb independently ran MiXCR on the 5' RACE reads; one entry per CDR3 protein. The table has about 600,000 distinct CDR3 sequences, under 55% seen once; the top ten hold about 22%. Sequencing input: blood. These receptors were taken from a man older than 75 in good health.

The chain is built from TRBV20-1 and TRBJ1-2, with TRBD1 matching over 9 bases. The CDR3 extends over 15 amino acids. CDR1 and CDR2 (germline): DFQATT, SNEGSKA (reference sequence). Trimming took 3 bases from V and 8 from J; bases not matched to a gene: 13. The CDR3 sequence is CSARGTGSLSGGYTF. CDR3 coding DNA: TGCAGTGCTAGGGGGACAGGGTCTCTTTCTGGGGGCTACACCTTC.

This clonotype came up a few times. The CDR3 sequence: CASSDHGAGGNNEQFF. The CDR3 bases are TGTGCCAGCAGCGACCATGGGGCGGGGGGGAACAATGAGCAGTTCTTC. The rearrangement uses TRBV9 and TRBJ2-1; TRBD2 matches at 9 bases. This CDR3 is built from 16 residues. The J segment lost 5 bases and the V segment lost 3 bases, leaving 9 bases of the junction unmatched. Per the germline V gene, CDR1 is SGDLS and CDR2 is YYNGEE.

This clonotype was picked up a small number of times. The rearrangement joins TRBV20-1 to TRBJ2-1; 11 nucleotides line up with TRBD2. Germline assignment: CDR1 DFQATT and CDR2 SNEGSKA (reference sequence). The V gene end was trimmed by 3 bases and the J gene end by 9 bases; junction bases not matched to a gene: 7. CDR3 length: 14 residues. CDR3 region: CSASQLAGEIEQFF. Here the CDR3 DNA reads TGCAGTGCTAGTCAACTAGCGGGGGAGATTGAGCAGTTCTTC.

The chain recombines TRBV6-2 or TRBV6-3 with TRBJ2-7, with D possibly being TRBD2 (6 bases). The CDR3 covers 15 residues. The germline CDR1 and CDR2 sequences are MNHEY and SVGEGT. Trimming removed 11 bases from V and 2 bases from J, with 22 bases in between. The CDR3, as DNA: TGTGCCTCCCGGAGGGGAGCAGGCAAGACCTACGAGCAGTACTTC. It yields the protein CASRRGAGKTYEQYF.

J is TRBJ2-1 and V is TRBV4-3, with 13 bases aligning to TRBD2. Germline loops: CDR1 LGHNA, CDR2 YSLEER. The V and J ends lost 4 bases and 5 bases, in that order; junction bases with no gene match: 5. The length of the CDR3 is 16 residues. In DNA form, the CDR3 reads TGCGCCAGCAGCCGTTCGACTAGCGGGAGGAACAATGAGCAGTTCTTC. It specifies CASSRSTSGRNNEQFF.

The chain combines TRBV28 with TRBJ2-2, with 7 bases aligning to TRBD1. CDR1 is MDHEN and CDR2 is SYDVKM in the germline V gene. Trimming took 3 bases from V and 1 from J; bases not matched to a gene: 2. This CDR3 has 15 residues. DNA for the CDR3: TGTGCCAGCAGTTTGACAGGGAGGAACACCGGGGAGCTGTTTTTT. This translates into CASSLTGRNTGELFF.

V is TRBV6-5 and J is TRBJ2-5; 9 nucleotides line up with TRBD2. There are 13 residues in the CDR3. The trim removed 5 bases at V and 11 bases at J, leaving 9 bases unmatched. Germline V gene lookup returns CDR1 MNHEY and CDR2 SVGAGI. The CDR3 nucleotides read TGTGCCAGCAGTGTAGCGGGAGAGGGTGAGCAGTACTTC. Its protein is CASSVAGEGEQYF.

This clonotype was recorded a few times. The V gene is TRBV5-1, the J gene TRBJ2-1; TRBD1 matches 7 bases. The CDR3 is 15 amino acids. Germline V CDR1 and CDR2: SGHRS, YFSETQ. The V and J ends lost 0 bases and 3 bases, in that order; junction bases with no gene match: 3. CDR3 nucleotide sequence: TGCGCCAGCAGCTTGGGACAGGGATTCTACAATGAGCAGTTCTTC. Translated: CASSLGQGFYNEQFF.

The chain has TRBV6-5 and TRBJ1-2; 8 nucleotides line up with TRBD1. The germline CDR1 and CDR2 sequences are MNHEY and SVGAGI. The CDR3 is made up of 12 amino acids. With 11 bases clipped from V and 7 bases from J, the junction kept 9 bases outside the gene matches. The CDR3 DNA reads as TGTGCCGTCGGCCAGGGGGCGGGTGGCTACACCTTC. This translates into CAVGQGAGGYTF.

This clonotype was picked up a small number of times. J is TRBJ2-7 and V is TRBV7-2; D may be TRBD1 or TRBD2 (5 bases each). The V end lost 5 bases, the J end lost 0 bases, and 14 bases lay between the germline ends. Per germline, CDR1 SGHTA and CDR2 FQGNSA. The CDR3 is made up of 15 amino acids. CDR3 sequence reads: CASSNGGFSSYEQYF. Here the CDR3 DNA reads TGTGCCAGCAGCAATGGGGGATTCAGCTCCTACGAGCAGTACTTC.

V and J are TRBV7-9 and TRBJ2-7; 8 nucleotides line up with TRBD2. There are 14 residues in the CDR3. CDR1 SEHNR and CDR2 FQNEAQ come from the germline V gene (reference sequence). With V trimmed by 2 bases and J by 5 bases, 5 bases remained unmatched. CDR3 loop: CASSLYGGAHEQYF. DNA of the CDR3: TGTGCCAGCAGCTTATACGGGGGGGCCCACGAGCAGTACTTC.

Regarding this clonotype: A read error may account for a junction end that differs from germline. The chain has TRBV6-5 and TRBJ2-1, with a tentative D call TRBD2 (6 bases). The CDR3 is made up of 16 amino acids. Germline assignment: CDR1 MNHEY and CDR2 SVGAGI. The CDR3 nucleotides read TGTGCCAGCAGTTACTCGGCTAGTGGGGGGAACAATGGGCAGTTCTTC. Amino acids: CASSYSASGGNNGQFF.

The chain has TRBV7-2 and TRBJ1-2; D unclear. The CDR3 runs to 15 residues. Germline V gene lookup returns CDR1 SGHTA and CDR2 FQGNSA. Trimming removed 1 base at V and 4 bases at J, with 13 bases between. The CDR3 protein is CASSLVPPAAYGYTF. In nucleotides, the CDR3 is TGTGCCAGCAGCTTAGTTCCCCCGGCCGCCTATGGCTACACCTTC. The complete variable domain, with remaining parts taken from reference TRBV7-2 and TRBJ1-2, reads GAGVSQSPSNKVTEKGKDVELRCDPISGHTALYWYRQSLGQGLEFLIYFQGNSAPDKSGLPSDRFSAERTGGSVSTLTIQRTQQEDSAVYLCASSLVPPAAYGYTFGSGTRLTVV.

The chain uses TRBV7-2 and TRBJ2-2; no clear D. Trimming took off 8 bases at V and 4 bases at J, with 11 bases between the two ends. The CDR3 spans 13 residues. The germline V gene has CDR1 SGHTA and CDR2 FQGNSA. CDR3 protein: CASEARVTGELFF. DNA for the CDR3: TGTGCCAGCGAGGCGCGAGTCACCGGGGAGCTGTTTTTT.

Details on this clonotype: A much larger clone differs from this one at a single base, so this may be a read error. This chain uses TRBV4-3 with TRBJ2-1; D is possibly TRBD1 (6 bases). This CDR3 has 15 amino acids. V lost 0 bases and J 4 bases, leaving 10 bases between the germline ends. Germline V gene data show CDR1 as LGHNA and CDR2 as YSLEER. For the CDR3, the DNA is TGCGCCAGCAGCCAAGAGTTCCAGGGGTACAATGAGCAGTTCTTC. As protein: CASSQEFQGYNEQFF.

This clonotype appeared many times. This sequence joins TRBV6-5 and TRBJ1-2; no definite D call. The CDR3 length is 15 residues. V gave up 5 bases and J gave up 8 bases, with 21 bases separating them. Germline-derived CDR1 and CDR2 are MNHEY and SVGAGI. The CDR3 loop is CASSPVSSGVGGYTF. The CDR3 DNA reads TGTGCCAGCAGTCCTGTAAGCTCCGGGGTCGGGGGCTACACCTTC.

This clonotype was seen more than once but under ten times. The genes are TRBV10-3 and TRBJ1-2; D is possibly TRBD1 (5 bases). V was pared by 5 bases and J by 7 bases, with 14 bases between. Germline V gene sequence: CDR1 ENHRY, CDR2 SYGVKD. The CDR3 spans 13 residues. CDR3 sequence: CAISSSGRGGYTF. CDR3 bases: TGTGCCATCAGTTCGTCAGGGAGAGGTGGCTACACCTTC.

The rearrangement joins TRBV10-3 to TRBJ2-3, with 9 bases fitting TRBD1. CDR1 is ENHRY, CDR2 SYGVKD, per germline. V trimming: 6 bases; J trimming: 3 bases; junction bases outside the gene matches: 7. The CDR3 is 15 residues long. DNA for the CDR3: TGTGCCATCAGGGAACGGACAGGGGCAACAGATACGCAGTATTTT. This translates into CAIRERTGATDTQYF.

This chain joins TRBV5-1 and TRBJ1-1; maybe TRBD1 (5 bases). V dropped 4 bases and J dropped 1 base, with 11 bases sitting between them. Germline CDR1 is SGHRS and CDR2 is YFSETQ. CDR3 length: 14 residues. Here the CDR3 reads CASSQGETNTEAFF. DNA of the CDR3: TGCGCCAGCAGCCAGGGTGAGACGAACACTGAAGCTTTCTTT.

The rearrangement links TRBV24-1 to TRBJ2-4; D is tentatively TRBD1 or TRBD2 (6 bases each). The J call could be wrong; TRBJ2-7 is a better fit for the DNA end. The length of the CDR3 is 13 residues. In germline, CDR1 is KGHDR, CDR2 SFDVKD. The CDR3 loop is CATSGGAAYEQYF. CDR3 DNA: TGTGCCACCAGTGGGGGGGCAGCCTACGAGCAGTACTTC.

The gene calls are TRBV7-3 and TRBJ2-5; the match to TRBD1 covers 8 bases. Germline values: CDR1 SGHTA, CDR2 FQGTGA. The V and J ends lost 5 bases and 6 bases, in that order; junction bases with no gene match: 8. The CDR3 runs to 14 residues. The CDR3 DNA sequence: TGTGCCAGCAGCCCCAACAGGGGGGCGCAGACCCAGTACTTC. Translated: CASSPNRGAQTQYF.

This chain connects TRBV3-1 to TRBJ1-2, with TRBD1 matching 10 bases. The V gene's germline CDR1 is LGHDT and CDR2 YNNKEL (reference sequence). This CDR3 region has 14 residues. V lost 3 bases, J lost 8 bases, and 6 bases stayed unmatched. CDR3 DNA: TGTGCCAGCAGCCAGGGACAGGGGCCTTGGGGCTACACCTTC. Translation gives CASSQGQGPWGYTF.

The chain combines TRBV20-1 with TRBJ2-1, with D tentatively TRBD2 (7 bases). The CDR3 sequence is 16 residues long. Germline assignment: CDR1 DFQATT and CDR2 SNEGSKA (reference sequence). V shed 3 bases and J shed 3 bases, with 18 bases lying between them. DNA of the CDR3: TGCAGTGCTAGTAATCCGGCGGGGGCCCACTACAATGAGCAGTTCTTC. Its translation: CSASNPAGAHYNEQFF.

This clonotype has at least ten counts. The CDR3: CASSSGQSLGRYNRYNEQYF. CDR3 nucleotides: TGTGCCAGCAGTTCCGGACAGAGCCTTGGGCGCTACAATCGCTACAATGAGCAGTACTTC. V gene TRBV6-5 combines with J gene TRBJ2-7; weak D call: TRBD1 (6 bases). CDR1 is MNHEY, CDR2 SVGAGI, per germline. The CDR3 is made up of 20 amino acids. Trimming left V 4 bases short and J 7 bases short, with 35 bases between.

This chain uses TRBV12-3 or TRBV12-4 with TRBJ2-7, with 9 bases identical to TRBD1. This CDR3 comprises 16 residues. V trimming: 0 bases; J trimming: 6 bases; junction bases outside the gene matches: 9. This chain's CDR3 is CASSLAPWTGEFEQYF. The CDR3 nucleotides are TGTGCCAGCAGTTTAGCGCCCTGGACAGGGGAGTTCGAGCAGTACTTC.

This clonotype appeared a few times. This chain joins TRBV3-1 and TRBJ2-1; tentative D call: TRBD2 (6 bases). Germline values: CDR1 LGHDT, CDR2 YNNKEL (reference sequence). With 4 bases removed from V and 1 base from J, the gap between germline ends came to 8 bases. The CDR3 covers 14 residues. CDR3 protein: CASSRGTSYNEQFF. The CDR3 coding sequence is TGTGCCAGCAGCCGCGGGACTTCCTACAATGAGCAGTTCTTC.

A single count supports this clonotype. The V and J genes are TRBV4-2 and TRBJ2-7, with D unclear. The germline V and J ends were trimmed by 1 base and 9 bases, with 13 bases remaining between them. The CDR3 consists of 13 residues. The V gene's germline CDR1 is LGHNA and CDR2 YNFKEQ. This CDR3 reads CASSQALWQRQYF. In nucleotides, the CDR3 is TGTGCCAGCAGCCAAGCCCTTTGGCAGCGGCAGTACTTC.

Ten or more counts support this clonotype. The rearrangement links TRBV6-5 to TRBJ2-7, with no clear D. This CDR3 has 13 residues. The V and J ends lost 4 bases and 6 bases respectively, with 13 bases between them. The V gene's germline CDR1 is MNHEY and CDR2 SVGAGI. DNA of the CDR3: TGTGCCAGCAGTTCAAGGGCGTACGGCGAGCAGTACTTC. Protein product: CASSSRAYGEQYF.